The next 12 T cell receptor beta chains were all read from a single sample in a study of T-cell reconstitution after alpha-beta-depleted transplantation in children. A library of TCRbeta sequences, prepared with unique molecular identifiers, was generated. TCRdb recomputed calls from the PCR reads with MiXCR, one row per CDR3 protein. The sample lists about 580,000 distinct CDR3 sequences, around 27% occurring once. Sequencing was performed on PBMCs, taken before TCRalphabeta/CD19-depleted stem cell transplant. The receptors were gathered from a boy under two years old with Wiskott-Aldrich syndrome, due to receive a stem cell transplant.

The V call is TRBV7-9, the J call TRBJ1-4; D is unclear. Germline loops: CDR1 SEHNR, CDR2 FQNEAQ (reference sequence). V was cut by 5 bases and J by 0 bases, with 10 bases left in between. The CDR3 loop spans 15 amino acids. In nucleotides, the CDR3 is TGTGCCAGCAGCCTCTCCCCTGCAACTAATGAAAAACTGTTTTTT. Its translation: CASSLSPATNEKLFF.

The gene calls are TRBV2 and TRBJ1-1, with 7 bases fitting TRBD1. With V trimmed by 3 bases and J by 11 bases, 12 bases remained unmatched. The CDR3 extends over 14 amino acids. In germline, CDR1 is SNHLY, CDR2 FYNNEI. This CDR3 is CASSDSRATGRAFF. For the CDR3, the DNA is TGTGCCAGCAGTGATAGTCGGGCGACAGGGCGGGCTTTCTTT.

This clonotype was seen only a few times. The chain combines TRBV28 with TRBJ2-5; maybe TRBD1 (5 bases). The V gene's germline CDR1 is MDHEN and CDR2 SYDVKM. Deletions cut 5 bases from V and 2 bases from J, with 18 bases between. The CDR3 loop spans 16 amino acids. CDR3 region: CASSGNQGFVQETQYF. The CDR3 DNA follows: TGTGCCAGCAGTGGTAATCAGGGTTTTGTACAAGAGACCCAGTACTTC.

The chain joins TRBV20-1 to TRBJ1-2; no reliable D call. V lost 4 bases and J lost 4, with 13 bases in between. The CDR3 covers 13 residues. CDR1 is DFQATT and CDR2 is SNEGSKA in the germline V gene (reference sequence). Here the CDR3 reads CSAIEQSRYGYTF. CDR3 DNA: TGCAGTGCTATAGAACAGTCCCGCTATGGCTACACCTTC.

CDR3 in amino acids: CASSLGGLAGGEQFF. The CDR3 nucleotides read TGTGCCAGCAGCTTAGGAGGACTAGCGGGAGGTGAGCAGTTCTTC. The chain combines TRBV7-6 with TRBJ2-1, with 14 bases that match TRBD2. The CDR3 is 15 amino acids. Looked up from germline, CDR1 is SGHVS and CDR2 is FNYEAQ. J lost 9 bases, V lost 1 base, and 2 bases had no gene match. The whole variable domain, filled in from reference TRBV7-6 and TRBJ2-1, reads GAGVSQSPRYKVTKRGQDVALRCDPISGHVSLYWYRQALGQGPEFLTYFNYEAQQDKSGLPNDRFSAERPEGSISTLTIQRTEQRDSAMYRCASSLGGLAGGEQFFGPGTRLTVL.

This chain links TRBV28 with TRBJ2-7; D may correspond to TRBD1 or TRBD2 (6 bases each). This CDR3 has 13 residues. Germline V gives CDR1 MDHEN, CDR2 SYDVKM. The V end was cut by 7 bases, the J end by 2 bases, with 12 bases between. The CDR3 DNA reads TGTGCCAGCACGGGGGCCGGGGCCTACGAGCAGTACTTC. This gives the protein CASTGAGAYEQYF.

The CDR3 is CSVSGLAAPTDTQYF. CDR3 DNA: TGCAGCGTCTCGGGACTAGCGGCCCCCACAGATACGCAGTATTTT. The chain combines TRBV29-1 with TRBJ2-3, with TRBD2 identical over 11 bases. Trimming at V came to 6 bases and at J to 2 bases, leaving 7 bases not matched to a gene. CDR1 and CDR2 from the germline V gene are SQVTM and ANQGSEA. CDR3 size: 15 residues.

The gene calls are TRBV28 and TRBJ1-6; D is perhaps TRBD1 (6 bases). The CDR3 contains 13 residues. The ends were cut back, 10 bases at V and 8 bases at J, with 15 bases in the middle. Germline-derived CDR1 and CDR2 are MDHEN and SYDVKM. The CDR3 region is CATRNRVYSPLHF. The CDR3 nucleotides read TGTGCCACCAGAAACAGGGTTTATTCACCCCTCCACTTT.

CDR3 residues: CASSPYPTGISGNTIYF. In DNA form, the CDR3 reads TGTGCCAGCAGCCCTTATCCAACAGGGATCTCTGGAAACACCATATATTTT. The V gene is TRBV7-9, the J gene TRBJ1-3; maybe TRBD1 (6 bases). The CDR3 is 17 amino acids. Germline loops: CDR1 SEHNR, CDR2 FQNEAQ (reference sequence). With 5 bases removed from V and 0 bases from J, the gap between germline ends came to 17 bases.

This clonotype turned up a few times. The chain uses TRBV5-1 and TRBJ1-1; 9 bases match TRBD1. From germline, CDR1 is SGHRS and CDR2 YFSETQ. CDR3 size: 14 residues. The V gene end was trimmed by 4 bases and the J gene end by 1 base; junction bases not matched to a gene: 2. The CDR3 DNA follows: TGCGCCAGCAGCCGGGGACAGGGGAACACTGAAGCTTTCTTT. Amino acids: CASSRGQGNTEAFF.

The gene calls are TRBV5-1 and TRBJ2-7, with a tentative D call TRBD2 (5 bases). The V and J ends lost 2 bases and 3 bases respectively, with 12 bases between them. CDR1 is SGHRS and CDR2 is YFSETQ in the germline V gene. There are 14 residues in the CDR3. DNA for the CDR3: TGCGCCAGCAGCTTTACGGGAAACAGCTACGAGCAGTACTTC. It translates to CASSFTGNSYEQYF.

In this sample, this clonotype turned up a few times. The chain has TRBV29-1 and TRBJ2-5; D is ambiguous. The germline gives CDR1 SQVTM, CDR2 ANQGSEA. V shed 2 bases and J shed 5 bases, with 12 bases lying between them. The CDR3 covers 13 residues. The CDR3 DNA is TGCAGCGTTGAAAGCTGGCCGTCGGAGACCCAGTACTTC. It encodes CSVESWPSETQYF.